This TCR beta chain comes out of a study of blood T cell repertoires in COVID-19. Across the study: Researchers got acute and convalescent COVID-19 samples from the United States, Italy and Spain. The cDNA or gDNA used as material had been derived from T cells, B-cell-depleted T cells, or PBMCs.

V lost 0 bases to trimming and J lost 6 bases; unmatched junction nucleotides: 7. The CDR3 length is 15 residues. Germline assignment: CDR1 LNHNV and CDR2 YYDKDF (reference sequence). In the original analysis: Nucleated cell number was recorded as an estimate derived from reference gene primer amplification. Profiling relied on immunoSEQ multiplex PCR, and the TCRdb table lists in-frame clones only, not all of them. V and J calls and clone size are given by that table; D and trimming were obtained from the DNA. Here the sample spans roughly 150,000 clones, around 82% being singletons. This sequence joins TRBV15 and TRBJ1-2; TRBD1 aligns across 7 bases. The sequence was obtained from a man aged 55 to 70 with acute or convalescent COVID-19. The material sequenced was peripheral blood. DNA of the CDR3: TGTGCCACCAGCAGAGATTCGGGACAGCTGCATGGCTACACCTTC. This encodes CATSRDSGQLHGYTF. The full variable domain, with the rest looked up from reference TRBV15 and TRBJ1-2, is DAMVIQNPRYQVTQFGKPVTLSCSQTLNHNVMYWYQQKSSQAPKLLFHYYDKDFNNEADTPDNFQSRRPNTSFCFLDIRSPGLGDTAMYLCATSRDSGQLHGYTFGSGTRLTVV.